The clone carrying this T cell receptor beta chain occurred a few times. These data belong to a study of cytomegalovirus exposure and HLA in healthy donors. V was clipped by 2 bases and J by 8 bases, with 10 bases between them. CDR1 is SQVTM and CDR2 is ANQGSEA in the germline V gene. The length of the CDR3 is 12 residues. Both 60 Vbeta primers and 13 Jbeta primers went into the PCR. Assay: immunoSEQ multiplex PCR; the TCRdb copy retains only in-frame clones and omits some. The repertoire holds about 140,000 clones, nearly 80% seen once, with approximately 14% in the top ten. This TCR was recovered from a woman in her forties in good health and CMV-seronegative. The J gene is TRBJ2-1, the V gene TRBV29-1; tentatively, D is TRBD1 (6 bases). Sequencing input: PBMCs. For the CDR3, the DNA is TGCAGCGTTGAAAGGACAGCCCATGAGCAGTTCTTC. Translation: CSVERTAHEQFF.